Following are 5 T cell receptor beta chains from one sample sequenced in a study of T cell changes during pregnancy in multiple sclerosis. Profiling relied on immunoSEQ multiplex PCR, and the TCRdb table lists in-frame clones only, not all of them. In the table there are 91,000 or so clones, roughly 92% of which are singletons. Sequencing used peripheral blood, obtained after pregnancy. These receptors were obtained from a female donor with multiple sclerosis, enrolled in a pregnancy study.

CDR3 sequence: CASRNYGASGYTF. CDR3 DNA sequence: TGTGCCAGCAGAAATTACGGTGCGAGCGGCTACACCTTC. This sequence joins TRBV4-2 and TRBJ1-2; D unclear. Trimming stripped 6 bases from V and 8 bases from J, with 16 bases between. The length of the CDR3 is 13 residues. Germline loops: CDR1 LGHNA, CDR2 YNFKEQ.

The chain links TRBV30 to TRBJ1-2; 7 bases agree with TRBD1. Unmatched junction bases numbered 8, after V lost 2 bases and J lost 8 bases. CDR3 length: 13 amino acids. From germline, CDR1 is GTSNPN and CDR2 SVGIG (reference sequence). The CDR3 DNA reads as TGTGCCTGGAGTTTCACAGGGGCCTGGGGCTACACCTTC. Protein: CAWSFTGAWGYTF.

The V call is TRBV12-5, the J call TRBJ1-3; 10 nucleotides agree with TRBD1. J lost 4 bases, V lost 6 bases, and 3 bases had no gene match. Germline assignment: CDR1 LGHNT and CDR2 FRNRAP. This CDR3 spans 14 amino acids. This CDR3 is CASGPGQGGNTIYF. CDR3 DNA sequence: TGTGCTAGTGGGCCGGGACAGGGGGGAAACACCATATATTTT.

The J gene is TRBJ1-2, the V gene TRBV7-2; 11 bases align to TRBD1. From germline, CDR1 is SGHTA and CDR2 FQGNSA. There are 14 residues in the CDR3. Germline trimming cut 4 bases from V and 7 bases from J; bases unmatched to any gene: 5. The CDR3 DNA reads TGTGCCAGCAGCTACGGACAGGGGGCCACTGGCTACACCTTC. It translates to CASSYGQGATGYTF.

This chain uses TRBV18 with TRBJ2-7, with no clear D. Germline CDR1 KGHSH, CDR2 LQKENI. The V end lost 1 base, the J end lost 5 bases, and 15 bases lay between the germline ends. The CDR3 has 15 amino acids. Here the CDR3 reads CASSPLSIPGDEQYF. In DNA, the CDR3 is TGTGCCAGCTCACCACTCTCTATTCCGGGTGACGAGCAGTACTTC.